The clone carrying this T cell receptor (beta chain) occurred once. CDR3 length: 16 residues. The V gene's germline CDR1 is SGHRS and CDR2 YFSETQ. The V and J ends lost 0 bases and 6 bases respectively, with 16 bases between them. The data originate from a study of T cells in Graves' hyperthyroidism and ophthalmopathy. PBMCs were obtained from approximately 9.2 ml fresh peripheral blood. Amplification targeted TCR beta CDR3 regions from RNA transcripts. An initial round of RT-PCR targeting the TCR CDR3 relied on the HTBI primer set. TCRdb re-called the multiplex PCR reads with MiXCR, one entry per CDR3 protein. The table lists some 380,000 distinct CDR3 sequences, about 13% of them singletons, with less than 25% in the top ten.

The clonotype was recovered from a man aged 25 to 40 with Graves' hyperthyroidism that later progressed to Graves' ophthalmopathy. Sequencing was performed on blood. This chain connects TRBV5-1 to TRBJ2-1, with D possibly called TRBD1 or TRBD2 (5 bases each). For the CDR3, the DNA is TGCGCCAGCAGCTTGGCCCTGGACGGGGACGCCAATGAGCAGTTCTTC. This encodes CASSLALDGDANEQFF.